These T cell receptor beta chains were read from a single sample in a study of T-cell reconstitution after alpha-beta-depleted transplantation in children. One entry per CDR3 protein results from TCRdb running MiXCR on the PCR reads. The sample lists roughly 180,000 distinct CDR3 sequences, roughly 14% seen once, with around 13% in the top ten. The specimen comprised PBMCs from the stem cell graft donor, sampled from the stem cell graft. These receptors all come from a human donor who donated a stem cell graft to a child with acute lymphoblastic leukemia. The CDR3 runs from the conserved cysteine through the conserved F or W. The D gene is left open where the match is weak. Clone size is not always given. Where it is, it says once, few, many or a class for expanded clones.

abundance	v_gene	d_gene	j_gene	CDR3aa	CDR3nt
many	TRBV2	.	TRBJ1-3	CASLRGRGLSGNTIYF	TGTGCCAGCCTTCGCGGCAGGGGTTTATCTGGAAACACCATATATTTT
many	TRBV12-3/TRBV12-4	TRBD2	TRBJ2-5	CASSSGGDQETQYF	TGTGCCAGCAGTTCGGGAGGGGATCAAGAGACCCAGTACTTC
many	TRBV5-1	.	TRBJ2-2	CASSHGFGFRDGELFF	TGCGCCAGCAGCCATGGGTTTGGCTTTCGGGACGGGGAGCTGTTTTTT
many	TRBV5-1	TRBD1	TRBJ1-1	CASSSDRGGHTEAFF	TGCGCCAGCAGCAGCGACAGGGGAGGGCACACTGAAGCTTTCTTT
many	TRBV29-1	TRBD2	TRBJ2-1	CSVVGNSGSGEQFF	TGCAGCGTTGTAGGGAATAGCGGGAGTGGTGAGCAGTTCTTC
few	TRBV5-1	.	TRBJ2-7	CASRIKEYFPYEQYF	TGCGCCAGCAGAATAAAGGAGTACTTTCCCTACGAGCAGTACTTC
many	TRBV6-4	TRBD1	TRBJ1-1	CASSDLVQGARAEAFF	TGTGCCAGCAGTGATTTGGTCCAGGGGGCGAGGGCTGAAGCTTTCTTT
many	TRBV7-9	TRBD1	TRBJ2-3	CASSSGGWGTDTQYF	TGTGCCAGCAGCTCAGGGGGCTGGGGCACAGATACGCAGTATTTT
many	TRBV12-3/TRBV12-4	.	TRBJ1-6	CASSLRGGSSPLHF	TGTGCCAGCAGTCTCCGGGGAGGGAGTTCACCCCTCCACTTT
many	TRBV5-1	TRBD2	TRBJ2-1	CASSRAIAGVDEQFF	TGCGCCAGCAGCCGGGCAATAGCGGGAGTAGATGAGCAGTTCTTC
.	TRBV3-1	TRBD2	TRBJ2-1	CASSQGLGLAGRGYNEQFF	TGTGCCAGCAGCCAAGGGTTGGGACTAGCGGGACGGGGCTACAATGAGCAGTTCTTC
many	TRBV5-1	TRBD2	TRBJ2-3	CASSLIGLAGIDTQYF	TGCGCCAGCAGCTTGATTGGACTAGCGGGAATAGATACGCAGTATTTT
many	TRBV25-1	TRBD2	TRBJ2-4	CASSDTGGIKNIQYF	TGTGCCAGCAGTGATACGGGAGGGATCAAAAACATTCAGTACTTC
many	TRBV4-1	TRBD2	TRBJ2-3	CASSHALAGGRMVTDTQYF	TGCGCCAGCAGCCACGCACTAGCGGGAGGGCGTATGGTCACAGATACGCAGTATTTT
many	TRBV6-5	.	TRBJ2-7	CASSSVGGRADEQYF	TGTGCCAGCAGTTCCGTAGGGGGGAGGGCCGACGAGCAGTACTTC
many	TRBV5-1	.	TRBJ2-3	CASSLSGWKDTQYF	TGCGCCAGCAGCTTGAGCGGGTGGAAAGATACGCAGTATTTT
many	TRBV11-2	.	TRBJ2-5	CASSFAAEETQYF	TGTGCCAGCAGCTTCGCCGCCGAAGAGACCCAGTACTTC
many	TRBV12-3/TRBV12-4	.	TRBJ2-3	CASSPGTLFDTQYF	TGTGCCAGCAGTCCCGGGACATTATTCGATACGCAGTATTTT
many	TRBV5-1	TRBD2	TRBJ2-2	CASSLDSGSHYTGELFF	TGCGCCAGCAGCTTGGATAGCGGGAGCCATTACACCGGGGAGCTGTTTTTT
many	TRBV20-1	.	TRBJ1-2	CSARVSGTGENYGYTF	TGCAGTGCTAGAGTTTCCGGGACCGGTGAAAACTATGGCTACACCTTC
many	TRBV27	TRBD1	TRBJ1-3	CASRPGGRSSGNTIYF	TGTGCCAGCAGGCCAGGGGGCCGGAGCTCTGGAAACACCATATATTTT
many	TRBV7-9	.	TRBJ1-1	CALGQADFQAFF	TGTGCTTTAGGCCAGGCGGACTTCCAAGCTTTCTTT
many	TRBV29-1	.	TRBJ2-7	CSAGEGDYEQYF	TGCAGCGCCGGGGAGGGGGACTACGAGCAGTACTTC
many	TRBV29-1	TRBD2	TRBJ2-7	CSVVGLAGAYEQYF	TGCAGCGTTGTCGGACTAGCGGGAGCCTACGAGCAGTACTTC
.	TRBV20-1	TRBD1	TRBJ1-2	CSALETGTDGYTF	TGCAGTGCCCTAGAGACAGGGACGGATGGCTACACCTTC
.	TRBV10-3	.	TRBJ2-1	CAIKETEDNEQFF	TGTGCCATCAAGGAGACGGAGGACAATGAGCAGTTCTTC
many	TRBV3-1	TRBD2	TRBJ2-7	CASSPRTGLAGAEQYF	TGTGCCAGCAGCCCTCGGACGGGACTAGCGGGAGCCGAGCAGTACTTC
many	TRBV18	TRBD2	TRBJ2-1	CASSPGTSGAEQFF	TGTGCCAGCTCACCAGGGACTAGCGGGGCGGAGCAGTTCTTC
.	TRBV7-2	.	TRBJ2-5	CASSLAGGYQETQYF	TGTGCCAGCAGCTTAGCGGGCGGGTACCAAGAGACCCAGTACTTC
few	TRBV7-9	.	TRBJ1-1	CASSFDSDLTKAFF	TGTGCCAGCAGCTTTGATTCCGACCTCACCAAGGCTTTCTTT
many	TRBV5-5	.	TRBJ2-7	CASSLSGAGSYEQYF	TGTGCCAGCAGCTTGTCAGGGGCCGGCTCCTACGAGCAGTACTTC
many	TRBV12-3/TRBV12-4	.	TRBJ2-2	CASTRGTTGELFF	TGTGCCAGCACACGAGGGACGACCGGGGAGCTGTTTTTT
many	TRBV5-5	TRBD2	TRBJ2-1	CASRPPGLAGASSRQFF	TGTGCCAGCAGGCCTCCTGGTTTGGCGGGAGCCTCCAGTAGGCAGTTCTTC
many	TRBV20-1	TRBD2	TRBJ2-1	CSARSSGISSYNEQFF	TGCAGTGCTAGATCTAGCGGGATTAGCTCCTACAATGAGCAGTTCTTC
.	TRBV7-9	.	TRBJ2-1	CASSLVSGSGFTLEQFF	TGTGCCAGCAGCTTAGTTAGTGGTAGCGGATTCACCCTAGAGCAGTTCTTC
few	TRBV20-1	TRBD2	TRBJ2-7	CSARTGGGRNLYEQYF	TGCAGTGCTAGGACCGGCGGCGGGAGAAATCTCTACGAGCAGTACTTC
.	TRBV4-1	TRBD2	TRBJ2-1	CASSQLGTSGRVEQFF	TGCGCCAGCAGCCAACTCGGGACTAGCGGGAGGGTTGAGCAGTTCTTC
few	TRBV3-1	TRBD2	TRBJ2-7	CASSQALGLGGRNYEQYF	TGTGCCAGCAGCCAAGCCCTTGGATTGGGCGGGAGGAACTACGAGCAGTACTTC
many	TRBV7-8	TRBD2	TRBJ2-1	CASSSSGSPREQFF	TGTGCCAGCAGCTCTAGCGGGAGTCCTCGTGAGCAGTTCTTC
.	TRBV20-1	.	TRBJ2-1	CSARTSGGQQFF	TGCAGTGCTAGGACCTCTGGGGGACAGCAGTTCTTC
few	TRBV5-1	.	TRBJ1-2	CASSLGGIRANNYGYTF	TGCGCCAGCAGCTTGGGAGGAATACGAGCCAATAACTATGGCTACACCTTC
few	TRBV5-1	.	TRBJ2-3	CASSQGLGNTQYF	TGCGCCAGCAGCCAGGGACTGGGAAATACGCAGTATTTT
many	TRBV5-1	.	TRBJ2-1	CASRSGQSSYNEQFF	TGCGCCAGCAGATCCGGACAGAGCTCCTACAATGAGCAGTTCTTC
many	TRBV12-3/TRBV12-4	.	TRBJ2-5	CASSRDLRETQYF	TGTGCCAGCAGCAGGGACTTGCGAGAGACCCAGTACTTC
.	TRBV5-5	.	TRBJ2-1	CASSGRVGQLYNEQFF	TGTGCCAGCAGCGGACGGGTCGGACAGCTCTACAATGAGCAGTTCTTC
many	TRBV7-9	.	TRBJ2-5	CASSPTPGGKTQYF	TGTGCCAGCAGCCCTACTCCGGGGGGCAAGACCCAGTACTTC
few	TRBV5-1	.	TRBJ2-7	CASRVDKYQQYF	TGCGCCAGCAGGGTCGACAAATACCAGCAGTACTTC
few	TRBV20-1	TRBD2	TRBJ2-1	CSARGGPLADSYNEQFF	TGCAGTGCTAGAGGGGGCCCGCTAGCGGACTCCTACAATGAGCAGTTCTTC
.	TRBV12-3/TRBV12-4	.	TRBJ2-1	CASSLSLRGMGFF	TGTGCCAGCAGTTTAAGTTTGCGGGGAATGGGATTCTTC
many	TRBV20-1	.	TRBJ2-3	CSARDPLDSDTQYF	TGCAGTGCTAGAGACCCACTAGATTCAGATACGCAGTATTTT
.	TRBV20-1	.	TRBJ2-1	CSARDRDSSRYDEQFF	TGCAGTGCTAGAGACCGGGACTCTTCTCGATATGATGAGCAGTTCTTC
once	TRBV29-1	TRBD1	TRBJ1-1	CSVEDRGARSEAFF	TGCAGCGTTGAAGACAGGGGGGCGCGTAGTGAAGCTTTCTTT